Listed below are T cell receptor beta chains from one sample, sequenced in a study of T cell responses to AZD1222 COVID-19 vaccine. The assay was immunoSEQ multiplex PCR, and TCRdb's table has in-frame clones only and misses some. The table shows about 120,000 clones, with approximately 92% occurring only once. Specimen: peripheral blood, collected on day 0 of AZD1222 vaccination. The receptors here all came from an adult in good health. CDR3s include the opening cysteine and the closing phenylalanine or tryptophan. Each record gives: J gene, D gene, V gene, CDR3 length, clone size, CDR3 protein, CDR3 DNA. D genes are given only for firm matches. Clone size is shown for a subset of rows, as once, few, many or a class of expanded clone.

TRBJ2-3,TRBD2,TRBV7-2,16,NA,CASSFTSGPSTDTQYF,TGTGCCAGCAGCTTTACTAGCGGGCCAAGCACAGATACGCAGTATTTT
TRBJ2-1,TRBD2,TRBV6-5,15,NA,CASTPDGGRSGEQFF,TGTGCCAGCACTCCCGACGGCGGGAGGTCGGGTGAGCAGTTCTTC
TRBJ2-1,TRBD1,TRBV5-1,14,NA,CASSLGDRANEQFF,TGCGCCAGCAGCTTGGGCGACAGGGCGAATGAGCAGTTCTTC
TRBJ2-1,TRBD1,TRBV7-9,15,NA,CASSLRDRDYNEQFF,TGTGCCAGCAGCTTGAGGGACAGGGACTACAATGAGCAGTTCTTC
TRBJ2-7,NA,TRBV10-3,14,NA,CAITNPSRPYEQYF,TGTGCCATCACTAACCCTAGCCGGCCCTACGAGCAGTACTTC
TRBJ1-3,NA,TRBV9,14,NA,CASSPSSSGNTIYF,TGTGCCAGCAGCCCCAGTAGTTCTGGAAACACCATATATTTT
TRBJ1-2,NA,TRBV29-1,12,once,CSVDFNLYGYTF,TGCAGCGTTGATTTCAACCTCTATGGCTACACCTTC
TRBJ2-5,NA,TRBV27,15,NA,CASSKKGTHQETQYF,TGTGCCAGCAGTAAGAAAGGGACACACCAAGAGACCCAGTACTTC
TRBJ1-1,TRBD1,TRBV7-2,14,NA,CASSQSTGLTEAFF,TGTGCCAGCAGTCAGTCGACAGGGCTCACTGAAGCTTTCTTT
TRBJ2-4,TRBD1,TRBV6-1,14,once,CASSEGQGGVNQYF,TGTGCCAGCAGTGAAGGACAGGGGGGAGTAAATCAGTACTTC
TRBJ1-1,NA,TRBV18,13,NA,CASSPFTGPEAFF,TGTGCCAGCTCACCATTCACAGGACCCGAAGCTTTCTTT
TRBJ1-6,NA,TRBV28,17,NA,CASSRGGFNTYNSPLHF,TGTGCCAGCAGTCGGGGGGGGTTCAACACTTATAATTCACCCCTCCACTTT
TRBJ2-7,TRBD1,TRBV6-4,13,NA,CASSVSTGGEQYF,TGTGCCAGCAGTGTCTCGACAGGGGGCGAGCAGTACTTC
TRBJ1-1,NA,TRBV12-3/TRBV12-4,12,NA,CASSYRATEAFF,TGTGCCAGCAGCTACAGGGCCACTGAAGCTTTCTTT
TRBJ1-2,NA,TRBV4-1,12,NA,CASSPGGYGYTF,TGCGCCAGCAGCCCCGGTGGCTATGGCTACACCTTC
TRBJ2-2,TRBD1,TRBV25-1,17,NA,CASSAVGQLFNTGELFF,TGTGCCAGCAGTGCAGTGGGACAGCTCTTTAACACCGGGGAGCTGTTTTTT
TRBJ1-2,TRBD1,TRBV7-8,16,NA,CASSSRDRGVNYGYTF,TGTGCCAGCAGCTCCAGAGACAGGGGCGTTAACTATGGCTACACCTTC
TRBJ1-2,NA,TRBV25-1,13,NA,CASRITGSYGYTF,TGTGCCAGCAGAATAACAGGGAGCTATGGCTACACCTTC
TRBJ1-2,NA,TRBV29-1,13,NA,CSVDEGKGYGYTF,TGCAGCGTTGATGAGGGGAAGGGCTATGGCTACACCTTC
TRBJ1-4,TRBD1,TRBV28,15,NA,CASSGPGQGSEKLFF,TGTGCCAGCAGTGGACCGGGACAGGGATCTGAAAAACTGTTTTTT
TRBJ1-4,NA,TRBV4-2,16,NA,CASSQVPLGPDEKLFF,TGTGCCAGCAGCCAAGTCCCTCTTGGGCCCGATGAAAAACTGTTTTTT
TRBJ1-1,NA,TRBV4-1,16,NA,CASSQRLYRDRSEAFF,TGCGCCAGCAGCCAGCGACTTTACAGGGATAGGTCTGAAGCTTTCTTT
TRBJ2-3,TRBD2,TRBV11-2,15,NA,CASSLEPGLVNTQYF,TGTGCCAGCAGCTTAGAGCCGGGACTAGTGAATACGCAGTATTTT
TRBJ1-4,NA,TRBV18,14,NA,CASSPGATNEKLFF,TGTGCCAGCTCACCAGGGGCAACTAATGAAAAACTGTTTTTT
TRBJ2-2,TRBD1,TRBV6-4,15,NA,CASSEGGPNTGELFF,TGTGCCAGCAGTGAAGGGGGCCCGAACACCGGGGAGCTGTTTTTT
TRBJ1-2,NA,TRBV27,17,NA,CASSLTRTSRANYGYTF,TGTGCCAGCAGCCTAACCCGGACCTCGCGAGCTAACTATGGCTACACCTTC
TRBJ2-7,TRBD2,TRBV4-3,17,NA,CASSPDLGTSGRDEQYF,TGCGCCAGCAGCCCCGATCTCGGGACTAGCGGGAGGGACGAGCAGTACTTC
TRBJ1-4,NA,TRBV18,14,NA,CASSPGNLNEKLFF,TGTGCCAGCTCACCAGGGAACTTGAATGAAAAACTGTTTTTT
TRBJ2-3,NA,TRBV5-4,18,NA,CASSSDPRASRGTDTQYF,TGTGCCAGCAGCTCCGACCCCCGCGCAAGCCGAGGAACAGATACGCAGTATTTT
TRBJ2-3,NA,TRBV7-8,14,NA,CASSSKLETDTQYF,TGTGCCAGCAGCTCGAAACTAGAAACAGATACGCAGTATTTT
TRBJ1-1,NA,TRBV7-2,16,NA,CASSPFSRGGNTEAFF,TGTGCCAGCAGCCCATTCTCTCGGGGAGGGAACACTGAAGCTTTCTTT
TRBJ2-3,NA,TRBV3-1/TRBV3-2,16,NA,CASSHGTYTNTDTQYF,TGTGCCAGCAGCCACGGGACTTATACTAACACAGATACGCAGTATTTT
TRBJ2-7,NA,TRBV10-2,12,NA,CASSEAETEQYF,TGCGCCAGCAGTGAGGCGGAAACCGAGCAGTACTTC
TRBJ2-3,NA,TRBV20-1,11,NA,CSAREGQGRYF,TGCAGTGCTAGAGAGGGCCAGGGCCGGTATTTT
TRBJ2-2,NA,TRBV5-4,15,NA,CASSLGGMFTGELFF,TGTGCCAGCAGCTTGGGCGGAATGTTCACCGGGGAGCTGTTTTTT
TRBJ2-2,NA,TRBV27,16,NA,CASIPVTGPNTGELFF,TGTGCCAGCATCCCAGTGACAGGCCCGAACACCGGGGAGCTGTTTTTT
TRBJ1-1,NA,TRBV4-2,15,NA,CASSLGHFGNTEAFF,TGTGCCAGCAGCCTAGGGCATTTCGGCAACACTGAAGCTTTCTTT
TRBJ1-6,TRBD1,TRBV5-1,15,NA,CASSFLYRGDSPLHF,TGCGCCAGCAGCTTCTTATACAGGGGAGACTCACCCCTCCACTTT
TRBJ1-2,NA,TRBV5-1,12,NA,CASSLDTYGYTF,TGCGCCAGCAGCTTGGATACTTATGGCTACACCTTC
TRBJ2-7,NA,TRBV29-1,15,NA,CSVEGLRGAPYEQYF,TGCAGCGTTGAAGGGCTACGGGGGGCGCCCTACGAGCAGTACTTC
TRBJ2-3,TRBD2,TRBV7-6,18,NA,CASSLVLASRSGTDTQYF,TGTGCCAGCAGCTTAGTACTAGCGTCCCGAAGTGGCACAGATACGCAGTATTTT
TRBJ1-2,NA,TRBV28,13,NA,CASSLIGSWGYTF,TGTGCCAGCAGTTTGATAGGTTCCTGGGGCTACACCTTC
TRBJ2-7,NA,TRBV6-2/TRBV6-3,18,NA,CASSFRLPGTTTTAEQYF,TGTGCCAGCAGTTTTCGACTCCCGGGAACAACCACTACGGCCGAGCAGTACTTC
TRBJ2-1,NA,TRBV7-2,15,NA,CASSFYMSSYNEQFF,TGTGCCAGCAGCTTTTATATGAGCTCCTACAATGAGCAGTTCTTC
TRBJ1-5,NA,TRBV7-2,13,NA,CASSFSGEPTQHF,TGTGCCAGCAGCTTCTCAGGGGAACCTACCCAGCATTTT
TRBJ2-1,TRBD2,TRBV7-2,18,NA,CASRYTAGTSARGHEQFF,TGTGCCAGCAGATACACTGCCGGGACTAGCGCGAGGGGCCATGAGCAGTTCTTC
TRBJ1-2,NA,TRBV28,15,NA,CASTLGQGGYYGYTF,TGTGCCAGCACCCTGGGGCAGGGTGGCTACTATGGCTACACCTTC
TRBJ2-5,NA,TRBV27,16,NA,CASSPASPRRKETQYF,TGTGCCAGCTCACCGGCTTCCCCACGGCGAAAAGAGACCCAGTACTTC
TRBJ1-1,NA,TRBV6-2/TRBV6-3,17,once,CASSYSLAGGKNTEAFF,TGTGCCAGCAGTTACTCACTTGCCGGGGGGAAGAACACTGAAGCTTTCTTT
TRBJ1-2,TRBD1,TRBV29-1,13,NA,CSVQGTVNYGYTF,TGCAGCGTTCAGGGGACAGTAAACTATGGCTACACCTTC
TRBJ1-2,NA,TRBV5-1,13,once,CASTPQGDYGYTF,TGCGCCAGCACCCCTCAGGGCGACTATGGCTACACCTTC
TRBJ1-1,NA,TRBV4-3,15,NA,CASSQDRGGYTEAFF,TGCGCCAGCAGCCAAGATAGGGGAGGGTACACTGAAGCTTTCTTT
TRBJ1-6,NA,TRBV11-2,12,NA,CASSLDVSPLHF,TGTGCCAGCAGCTTAGATGTTTCACCCCTCCACTTT
TRBJ2-2,NA,TRBV24-1,13,NA,CATSDPNTGELFF,TGTGCCACCAGTGACCCGAACACCGGGGAGCTGTTTTTT
TRBJ1-1,NA,TRBV2,15,NA,CASSVLGPLNTEAFF,TGTGCCAGCAGTGTCCTGGGACCTCTGAACACTGAAGCTTTCTTT
TRBJ1-5,NA,TRBV27,13,NA,CASSSHSNQPQHF,TGTGCCAGCAGTTCCCATAGCAATCAGCCCCAGCATTTT
TRBJ1-5,NA,TRBV19,10,NA,CASSNQPQHF,TGTGCCAGTAGTAATCAGCCCCAGCATTTT
TRBJ1-3,NA,TRBV6-5,14,NA,CASSPHSSGNTIYF,TGTGCCAGCAGTCCTCACAGCTCTGGAAACACCATATATTTT
TRBJ2-3,NA,TRBV24-1,16,NA,CATSSLWGLETDTQYF,TGTGCCACCAGTTCTCTATGGGGGTTGGAGACAGATACGCAGTATTTT